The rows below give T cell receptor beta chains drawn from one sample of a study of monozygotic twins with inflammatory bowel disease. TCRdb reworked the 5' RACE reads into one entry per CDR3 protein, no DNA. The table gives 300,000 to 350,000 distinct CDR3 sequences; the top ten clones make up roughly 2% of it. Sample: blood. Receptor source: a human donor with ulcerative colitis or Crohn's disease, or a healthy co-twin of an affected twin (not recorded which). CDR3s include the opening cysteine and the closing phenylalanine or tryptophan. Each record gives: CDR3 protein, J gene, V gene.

CDR3: CASSWTQMTATNEKLFF
J: TRBJ1-4
V: TRBV5-1

CDR3: CASSLAPGGEAFF
J: TRBJ1-1
V: TRBV5-1

CDR3: CSAREGGLAGGTHEQFF
J: TRBJ2-1
V: TRBV20-1

CDR3: CASSLGPTSTDTQYF
J: TRBJ2-3
V: TRBV5-1

CDR3: CASSYHRGYEQYF
J: TRBJ2-7
V: TRBV6-2/TRBV6-3

CDR3: CASSFRDYEQYF
J: TRBJ2-7
V: TRBV6-2/TRBV6-3

CDR3: CTVRTGGETQYF
J: TRBJ2-5
V: TRBV29-1

CDR3: CSVAPGQANPDTQYF
J: TRBJ2-3
V: TRBV29-1

CDR3: CASSTLTGAFYEQYF
J: TRBJ2-7
V: TRBV19

CDR3: CASSLSGGLNEKLFF
J: TRBJ1-4
V: TRBV27

CDR3: CASSPSAAETGELFF
J: TRBJ2-2
V: TRBV5-1

CDR3: CASRQQGDRTEAFF
J: TRBJ1-1
V: TRBV28

CDR3: CASSYRTGGYYEQYF
J: TRBJ2-7
V: TRBV11-2

CDR3: CASSSQLNTEAFF
J: TRBJ1-1
V: TRBV12-3/TRBV12-4

CDR3: CSVVAGLAGYEQYF
J: TRBJ2-7
V: TRBV29-1

CDR3: CASSLAGGRVDTQYF
J: TRBJ2-3
V: TRBV5-1

CDR3: CASSLNLAGARNEQFF
J: TRBJ2-1
V: TRBV5-1

CDR3: CASSPGQPKYGYTF
J: TRBJ1-2
V: TRBV5-6

CDR3: CASATPGERAGELFF
J: TRBJ2-2
V: TRBV7-2

CDR3: CASGAPGADLSYEQYF
J: TRBJ2-7
V: TRBV25-1

CDR3: CATRKGARGNQPQHF
J: TRBJ1-5
V: TRBV15

CDR3: CASSQVPGLYEQYF
J: TRBJ2-7
V: TRBV3-1

CDR3: CSARNMGGRGADTQYF
J: TRBJ2-3
V: TRBV20-1

CDR3: CASSSRSYYTEAFF
J: TRBJ1-1
V: TRBV12-3/TRBV12-4

CDR3: CASSPLGSMGNQPQHF
J: TRBJ1-5
V: TRBV27

CDR3: CASSYSYYEQYF
J: TRBJ2-7
V: TRBV6-6

CDR3: CASSFTSGANNEQFF
J: TRBJ2-1
V: TRBV5-1

CDR3: CASSFNPVNEQFF
J: TRBJ2-1
V: TRBV27